Listed here are 5 T cell receptor beta chains from one sample, sequenced in a study of blood T cell repertoires in COVID-19. Clones were read by immunoSEQ multiplex PCR, and TCRdb kept only the in-frame ones, dropping some. The data contain roughly 190,000 clones, about 80% of them seen just once; the ten biggest clones take up roughly 8.6%. Material: peripheral blood. Receptors were obtained from a woman aged 45-59 years with active or convalescent COVID-19.

The chain has TRBV7-2 and TRBJ1-3; D is perhaps TRBD1 (5 bases). The CDR3 extends over 15 amino acids. V was clipped by 1 base and J by 2 bases, with 9 bases between them. CDR1 is SGHTA, CDR2 FQGNSA, per germline. For the CDR3, the DNA is TGTGCCAGCAGCTTAGAGTCAGGGCCTGGAAACACCATATATTTT. Its translation is CASSLESGPGNTIYF.

This chain uses TRBV5-6 with TRBJ2-3; a possible D gene is TRBD1 (7 bases). The germline V gene has CDR1 SGHDT and CDR2 YYEEEE. V shed 8 bases and J shed 9 bases, with 22 bases lying between them. The CDR3 consists of 14 residues. The CDR3 loop is CASITGEEGLTQYF. DNA of the CDR3: TGTGCCAGTATTACAGGGGAGGAAGGTTTGACGCAGTATTTT. Drawing the rest from reference TRBV5-6 and TRBJ2-3, the complete variable domain is DAGVTQSPTHLIKTRGQQVTLRCSPKSGHDTVSWYQQALGQGPQFIFQYYEEEERQRGNFPDRFSGHQFPNYSSELNVNALLLGDSALYLCASITGEEGLTQYFGPGTRLTVL.

In DNA form, the CDR3 reads TGTGCCAGCAGCGCCCTCCCCGGGAGTCCCTCCTACGAGCAGTACTTC. This codes for CASSALPGSPSYEQYF. The chain carries TRBV7-7 and TRBJ2-7; tentatively, D is TRBD2 (6 bases). The CDR3 contains 16 residues. Germline V gene lookup returns CDR1 SSHAT and CDR2 FNYEAQ (reference sequence). V was cut by 5 bases and J by 0 bases, with 17 bases left in between.

The rearrangement links TRBV30 to TRBJ1-1; tentative D call: TRBD1 (5 bases). CDR3 length equals 12 residues. From germline, CDR1 is GTSNPN and CDR2 SVGIG (reference sequence). V lost 4 bases and J 1 base, leaving 7 bases between the germline ends. CDR3 in amino acids: CAWTRGNTEAFF. DNA for the CDR3: TGTGCCTGGACTAGGGGGAACACTGAAGCTTTCTTT.

The gene calls are TRBV7-8 and TRBJ2-6, with 7 positions matching TRBD1. Germline CDR1 and CDR2: SGHVS and FQNEAQ. This CDR3 spans 16 amino acids. V gave up 4 bases and J gave up 0 bases; unmatched junction bases: 3. CDR3 in amino acids: CASSWDSNSGANVLTF. CDR3 coding DNA: TGTGCCAGCAGCTGGGACAGTAACTCTGGGGCCAACGTCCTGACTTTC.